This paragraph reports one T cell receptor beta chain. Its antigen is still unknown. A universal primer site came from template switching; cDNA carried unique molecular identifiers. TCRdb re-derived calls from the 5' RACE reads in MiXCR, one entry per CDR3 protein. The table lists some 900,000 distinct CDR3 sequences, over 9% of them singletons. Healthy Caucasians supplied all donations. This entry comes from a study of identical twins. Findings and limits, study-wide: One should note that invariant MAIT and iNKT cells could partly confound zero-insertion analyses. While abundant cord blood beta clonotypes carried fewer insertions, memory repertoires showed no such pattern.

Germline CDR1 KGHDR, CDR2 SFDVKD. Trimming removed 5 bases from V and 9 bases from J; junction bases left unmatched: 13. The CDR3 runs to 15 residues. This sample was shared with a second study, whose subject was yellow fever vaccine responses in identical twins.

Material: PBMCs. This chain joins TRBV24-1 and TRBJ2-7; TRBD1 matches 9 bases. This receptor was identified in a woman aged 18-29 years in good health. This CDR3 reads CATSGSSGQGVVQYF. In nucleotides, the CDR3 is TGTGCCACCAGTGGTTCCTCGGGACAGGGCGTAGTGCAGTACTTC.